Below, 17 T cell receptor beta chains from the same sample are listed, as sequenced in a study of blood T cell repertoires in COVID-19. Sequencing was performed with immunoSEQ multiplex PCR; in TCRdb, only in-frame clones are kept and a portion is missing. The table includes over 40,000 clones, about 88% detected once. Input material: peripheral blood. The receptors derive from a human donor in a cohort sampled during active COVID-19.

CDR3 loop: CASSVGTGRGQPQHF. CDR3 nucleotide sequence: TGCGCCAGCAGCGTCGGGACAGGACGGGGTCAGCCCCAGCATTTT. V and J are TRBV5-1 and TRBJ1-5; 8 bases match TRBD1. CDR1 is SGHRS and CDR2 is YFSETQ in the germline V gene. With 4 bases clipped from V and 6 bases from J, the junction kept 9 bases outside the gene matches. The CDR3 has 15 amino acids.

This CDR3 reads CASSQTNGNQPQHF. CDR3 DNA sequence: TGTGCCAGCAGCCAAACTAATGGCAATCAGCCCCAGCATTTT. V is TRBV5-8 and J is TRBJ1-5; D not resolved. Trimming took off 4 bases at V and 2 bases at J, with 10 bases between the two ends. The CDR3 covers 14 residues. CDR1 is SGHTS, CDR2 YDEGEE, per germline.

Only one count was recorded for this clone. The chain recombines TRBV19 with TRBJ2-3; 7 bases line up with TRBD1. Germline V gives CDR1 LNHDA, CDR2 SQIVND (reference sequence). The CDR3 loop spans 14 amino acids. Trimming removed 6 bases from V and 4 bases from J; junction bases left unmatched: 7. In DNA, the CDR3 is TGTGCCAGTAGAGAAGGGGGCGCATCAGATACGCAGTATTTT. It translates to CASREGGASDTQYF.

The CDR3 here is CASSSGGDTGELFF. In nucleotides, the CDR3 is TGTGCCAGCAGCTCCGGAGGGGACACCGGGGAGCTGTTTTTT. V usage is TRBV6-5 and J usage is TRBJ2-2, with D possibly being TRBD2 (6 bases). Germline V gives CDR1 MNHEY, CDR2 SVGAGI. V lost 6 bases and J 3 bases, leaving 11 bases between the germline ends. The CDR3 is made up of 14 amino acids.

The V gene is TRBV5-1, the J gene TRBJ2-1; TRBD2 matches 14 bases. The CDR3 contains 16 residues. Germline CDR1 and CDR2: SGHRS and YFSETQ. V dropped 4 bases and J dropped 10; count of bases not matched to a gene: 10. The CDR3 is CASSRRLAGGPDEQFF. In nucleotides, the CDR3 is TGCGCCAGCAGCCGCCGACTAGCGGGAGGGCCTGACGAGCAGTTCTTC.

The chain links TRBV30 to TRBJ1-5, with D unresolved. This CDR3 is built from 15 residues. Trimming left V 0 bases short and J 4 bases short, with 13 bases between. From germline, CDR1 is GTSNPN and CDR2 SVGIG (reference sequence). CDR3 in DNA: TGTGCCTGGAGTGTACCTCCCCCGGGTAATCAGCCCCAGCATTTT. Its translation: CAWSVPPPGNQPQHF.

The chain has TRBV5-6 and TRBJ2-7; 11 bases align to TRBD1. The germline gives CDR1 SGHDT, CDR2 YYEEEE. This CDR3 comprises 12 residues. Losses at the gene ends were 10 bases for V and 2 bases for J; bases not matched to a gene: 2. The CDR3 reads CASGQGAYEQYV. In nucleotides, the CDR3 is TGTGCCTCGGGACAGGGGGCCTACGAGCAGTACGTC.

The chain employs TRBV11-3 and TRBJ2-1, with 7 positions matching TRBD1. This CDR3 has 13 residues. Germline V lookup: CDR1 SGHNT, CDR2 YENEEA. V trimming: 5 bases; J trimming: 5 bases; junction bases outside the gene matches: 3. The CDR3 bases are TGTGCCAGCAGCCGTACAGGGGACAATGAGCAGTTCTTC. Encoded protein: CASSRTGDNEQFF. Full variable domain (outside the CDR3, taken from reference TRBV11-3 and TRBJ2-1): EAGVVQSPRYKIIEKKQPVAFWCNPISGHNTLYWYLQNLGQGPELLIRYENEEAVDDSQLPKDRFSAERLKGVDSTLKIQPAELGDSAVYLCASSRTGDNEQFFGPGTRLTVL.

The CDR3 DNA follows: TGTGCCAGCAGCCCGAGAGGGGGTAGCGGGAGTAATACGCAGTATTTT. Translating gives CASSPRGGSGSNTQYF. V gene TRBV7-6 combines with J gene TRBJ2-3, with 9 bases matching TRBD2. The ends lost 5 bases at V and 7 bases at J; junction bases unmatched: 13. Germline V CDR1 and CDR2: SGHVS, FNYEAQ. This CDR3 has 16 residues.

CDR3 sequence (DNA): TGTGCCAGCAGCCCGGACAGTCATGGCTACACCTTC. This codes for CASSPDSHGYTF. The V call is TRBV7-9, the J call TRBJ1-2, with a possible D match to TRBD1 (6 bases). V lost 5 bases to trimming and J lost 6 bases, with 10 bases between them. This CDR3 contains 12 residues. Germline loops: CDR1 SEHNR, CDR2 FQNEAQ (reference sequence).

CDR3 protein: CASSLGHLYEQYF. CDR3 in DNA: TGTGCCAGCTCACTGGGACACCTCTACGAGCAGTACTTC. This rearrangement joins TRBV18 to TRBJ2-7; D is perhaps TRBD1 (6 bases). CDR1 is KGHSH, CDR2 LQKENI, per germline. This CDR3 contains 13 residues. Trimming removed 4 bases from V and 3 bases from J, with 10 bases in between.

This clone turned up a few times. The DNA for the CDR3 is TGTGCCATCAGTGACCAGGGGAGCAATCAGCCCCAGCATTTT. Its protein is CAISDQGSNQPQHF. The genes are TRBV10-3 and TRBJ1-5; possible D gene TRBD1, 6 bases. The germline V gene encodes CDR1 ENHRY and CDR2 SYGVKD. With 3 bases removed from V and 1 base from J, the gap between germline ends came to 7 bases. The CDR3 has 14 amino acids.

The chain couples TRBV28 to TRBJ1-4, with a tentative D call TRBD1 (6 bases). Trimming removed 5 bases from V and 5 bases from J, with 18 bases in between. In germline, CDR1 is MDHEN, CDR2 SYDVKM. The CDR3 has 16 amino acids. The DNA of the CDR3 is TGTGCCAGCAGTCGGCCGGGACAAGGCCCCAATGAAAAACTGTTTTTT. Translation: CASSRPGQGPNEKLFF.

A single count supports this clone. The rearrangement links TRBV5-1 to TRBJ1-1; 8 positions match TRBD1. Looked up from germline, CDR1 is SGHRS and CDR2 is YFSETQ. V trimming: 3 bases; J trimming: 1 base; junction bases outside the gene matches: 5. CDR3 length: 15 amino acids. The CDR3 region has the DNA TGCGCCAGCAGCTCCCCGACAGGGGAGAACACTGAAGCTTTCTTT. This translates into CASSSPTGENTEAFF.

The V and J genes are TRBV19 and TRBJ1-5; 8 bases align to TRBD1. There are 15 residues in the CDR3. J lost 6 bases, V lost 1 base, and 5 bases had no gene match. From germline, CDR1 is LNHDA and CDR2 SQIVND (reference sequence). CDR3 DNA: TGTGCCAGTAGTATAGGGACAGGGCAGGTTCAGCCCCAGCATTTT. Its translation: CASSIGTGQVQPQHF. The variable domain in full, with the rest retrieved from reference TRBV19 and TRBJ1-5, is DGGITQSPKYLFRKEGQNVTLSCEQNLNHDAMYWYRQDPGQGLRLIYYSQIVNDFQKGDIAEGYSVSREKKESFPLTVTSAQKNPTAFYLCASSIGTGQVQPQHFGDGTRLSIL.

This sequence joins TRBV5-1 and TRBJ2-1, with TRBD2 identical over 7 bases. The CDR3 totals 14 residues. V lost 2 bases and J lost 1; bases outside the gene matches: 0. CDR1 SGHRS and CDR2 YFSETQ come from the germline V gene. The CDR3 DNA follows: TGCGCCAGCAGCTTCGGGAGGTCCTACAATGAGCAGTTCTTC. Its translation: CASSFGRSYNEQFF.

V usage is TRBV19 and J usage is TRBJ2-7; 9 bases match TRBD2. With 3 bases clipped from V and 3 bases from J, the junction kept 6 bases outside the gene matches. This CDR3 is 15 amino acids long. Per germline, CDR1 LNHDA and CDR2 SQIVND (reference sequence). The CDR3 region is CASSIQAGGIYEQYV. DNA for the CDR3: TGTGCCAGTAGTATTCAAGCGGGAGGTATCTACGAGCAGTACGTC.